The present TCR beta chain was sequenced within a study of T-cell reconstitution after alpha-beta-depleted transplantation in children. Findings of the study overall: Hyperexpanded clones declined; after one year, newly produced T cells mostly supplied diversity. Reports say that about two months after transplant, the alpha-beta T cells came out of several hundred graft clones that had expanded. Surviving recipient cells, namely T cells and thymic progenitors, were the source of high day-60 TCRbeta diversity in some patients.

This clonotype was counted ten times or more. The antigen remains unidentified. Library preparation (for TCRbeta) was performed with unique molecular identifiers. TCRdb called the PCR reads again in MiXCR, with one record for every CDR3 protein. This sample has roughly 280,000 distinct CDR3 sequences; under 14% occur once, and the top ten carry around 20%. Germline V gene data show CDR1 as SGHTA and CDR2 as FQGNSA. The CDR3 is made up of 16 amino acids. Trimming cost V 4 bases and J 2 bases; bases outside gene matches: 9. This material consisted of peripheral blood, taken 180 days after TCRalphabeta/CD19-depleted stem cell transplant. The sequence was obtained from a male patient aged 2-15 years who had a stem cell transplant for chronic granulomatous disease, so the T cells may come from the graft donor. The V and J genes are TRBV7-2 and TRBJ1-1; 8 bases line up with TRBD1. CDR3 amino acids: CASSSRTGLINTEAFF. CDR3 nucleotides: TGTGCCAGCAGCTCTCGGACAGGGCTAATTAACACTGAAGCTTTCTTT.